The 21 T cell receptor beta chains reported below all come from one sample, sequenced in a study of T cell clones after liver transplantation. The table came from immunoSEQ multiplex PCR; TCRdb's copy has only in-frame clones and leaves some out. Here the sample spans tens of thousands of clones, 83% being singletons. The sample consisted of CD4+ T cells from blood, taken at the 22-month timepoint. The source is a human patient who received a liver transplant. Among the T cells, some may be from the graft donor.

The rearrangement joins TRBV18 to TRBJ1-4, with D possibly being TRBD1 (5 bases). CDR1 and CDR2 from the germline V gene are KGHSH and LQKENI. The CDR3 has 14 residues. The V gene lost 5 bases and the J gene lost 8 bases, with 15 bases spanning the gap. In nucleotides, the CDR3 is TGTGCCAGCTCAGGTGGCCGGGGGGACGAAAAACTGTTTTTT. Translated, it gives CASSGGRGDEKLFF.

The chain has TRBV15 and TRBJ1-5, with unresolved D. Germline V gene data show CDR1 as LNHNV and CDR2 as YYDKDF (reference sequence). With 0 bases removed from V and 0 bases from J, the gap between germline ends came to 12 bases. The CDR3 is made up of 17 amino acids. The CDR3 coding sequence is TGTGCCACCAGCAGAGATTCGGCGGTGTTTAGCAATCAGCCCCAGCATTTT. Amino acids: CATSRDSAVFSNQPQHF.

In this sample, this clone turned up a few times. V usage is TRBV7-2 and J usage is TRBJ2-7, with 13 bases lining up with TRBD2. The CDR3 contains 15 residues. After removal of 5 bases from V and 2 bases from J, the junction contained 3 bases not matched to a gene. Germline V lookup: CDR1 SGHTA, CDR2 FQGNSA. The CDR3 DNA reads as TGTGCCAGCAGCCGAGGGACTAGCGGGACCTACGAGCAGTACTTC. Its protein is CASSRGTSGTYEQYF.

This chain uses TRBV4-3 with TRBJ2-3; 11 positions match TRBD2. Germline-derived CDR1 and CDR2 are LGHNA and YSLEER. This CDR3 is 16 amino acids long. With 5 bases clipped from V and 2 bases from J, the junction kept 6 bases outside the gene matches. The DNA for the CDR3 is TGCGCCAGCAGCATCAAGACTAGCGGGAACACAGATACGCAGTATTTT. Its protein product is CASSIKTSGNTDTQYF.

V gene TRBV2 combines with J gene TRBJ2-7, with 9 bases fitting TRBD1. The CDR3 consists of 16 residues. Per germline, CDR1 SNHLY and CDR2 FYNNEI. V lost 3 bases, J lost 3 bases, and 9 bases stayed unmatched. The CDR3 coding sequence is TGTGCCAGCAGTGACCACCGGGACAGGGATGTCTACGAGCAGTACTTC. Its translation: CASSDHRDRDVYEQYF. Together with reference TRBV2 and TRBJ2-7, the CDR3 gives the full variable domain: EPEVTQTPSHQVTQMGQEVILRCVPISNHLYFYWYRQILGQKVEFLVSFYNNEISEKSEIFDDQFSVERPDGSNFTLKIRSTKLEDSAMYFCASSDHRDRDVYEQYFGPGTRLTVT.

The chain is built from TRBV28 and TRBJ2-5, with TRBD1 matching over 8 bases. Germline V CDR1 and CDR2: MDHEN, SYDVKM. V trimming: 7 bases; J trimming: 4 bases; junction bases outside the gene matches: 5. The CDR3 is made up of 13 amino acids. In DNA form, the CDR3 reads TGTGCCAGCAACGATGGACAGGGAGAGACCCAGTACTTC. This sequence encodes CASNDGQGETQYF.

The chain links TRBV25-1 to TRBJ2-3; tentative D call: TRBD2 (5 bases). The germline CDR1 and CDR2 sequences are MGHDK and SYGVNS. Trimming cost V 1 base and J 0 bases, with 14 bases left between them. CDR3 length: 17 amino acids. The CDR3: CASSELDLLHSTDTQYF. CDR3 sequence (DNA): TGTGCCAGCAGTGAATTGGACTTACTCCATAGCACAGATACGCAGTATTTT.

V and J are TRBV15 and TRBJ1-1; 7 nucleotides line up with TRBD1. From germline, CDR1 is LNHNV and CDR2 YYDKDF (reference sequence). This CDR3 spans 14 amino acids. V lost 9 bases and J lost 2; bases outside the gene matches: 9. The CDR3 DNA reads TGTGCCACTGCTCACGGGGACAGCAACACTGAAGCTTTCTTT. Translating gives CATAHGDSNTEAFF.

The chain employs TRBV5-8 and TRBJ2-1; TRBD2 matches at 10 bases. Looked up from germline, CDR1 is SGHTS and CDR2 is YDEGEE. This CDR3 is 15 amino acids long. V dropped 4 bases and J dropped 4; count of bases not matched to a gene: 5. CDR3: CASSTGLAEYNEQFF. The CDR3 nucleotides are TGTGCCAGCAGCACCGGACTAGCGGAATACAATGAGCAGTTCTTC.

On this clone: One junction end disagrees with the germline gene, perhaps due to a read error. The rearrangement links TRBV28 to TRBJ2-1; 7 bases fit TRBD1. Per germline, CDR1 MDHEN and CDR2 SYDVKM. This CDR3 is built from 13 residues. The CDR3 nucleotides read TGTGCCAACAGTTCAATGAGGACAGGTCGTTGGTTCTTC. Its translation is CANSSMRTGRWFF.

CDR3 DNA sequence: TGTGCCAGCAGCTTCGCACTAGCCGACAGGGGTACGCAGTATTTT. It translates to CASSFALADRGTQYF. This sequence joins TRBV5-5 and TRBJ2-3, with 8 bases lining up with TRBD1. The CDR3 has 15 residues. Germline trimming cut 2 bases from V and 8 bases from J; bases unmatched to any gene: 10. Germline CDR1 SGHKS, CDR2 YYEKEE (reference sequence). Variable domain in full (rest from reference TRBV5-5 and TRBJ2-3): DAGVTQSPTHLIKTRGQQVTLRCSPISGHKSVSWYQQVLGQGPQFIFQYYEKEERGRGNFPDRFSARQFPNYSSELNVNALLLGDSALYLCASSFALADRGTQYFGPGTRLTVL.

The rearrangement joins TRBV5-1 to TRBJ2-5, with TRBD1 matching over 7 bases. The CDR3 is made up of 15 amino acids. The junction had 14 bases not matched to a gene; V was cut back by 7 bases and J by 5 bases. Per the germline V gene, CDR1 is SGHRS and CDR2 is YFSETQ. The CDR3 region is CASGRRGGSGETQYF. CDR3 sequence (DNA): TGCGCCAGCGGGAGAAGAGGGGGCTCCGGGGAGACCCAGTACTTC.

The genes are TRBV5-4 and TRBJ2-1; unclear D gene. V lost 5 bases and J lost 3, with 12 bases in between. CDR1 is SGHNT, CDR2 YYREEE, per germline (reference sequence). The CDR3 totals 14 residues. CDR3 amino acids: CASSLKADYNEQFF. CDR3 DNA sequence: TGTGCCAGCAGTTTGAAGGCAGACTACAATGAGCAGTTCTTC.

The chain uses TRBV4-1 and TRBJ2-5, with 9 bases aligning to TRBD2. This CDR3 comprises 18 residues. CDR1 and CDR2 (germline): MGHRA, YSYEKL. Trimming cost V 0 bases and J 2 bases; bases outside gene matches: 10. CDR3 residues: CASSQENRRLAVQETQYF. The CDR3 region has the DNA TGCGCCAGCAGCCAAGAAAATCGGAGACTAGCGGTACAAGAGACCCAGTACTTC.

V usage is TRBV6-1 and J usage is TRBJ2-3, with 13 bases matching TRBD2. The ends lost 2 bases at V and 6 bases at J; junction bases unmatched: 14. Germline values: CDR1 MNHNS, CDR2 SASEGT. The CDR3 loop spans 19 amino acids. CDR3 in DNA: TGTGCCAGCAGTGAACCCCTTAGGGCACTAGCGGGGGGGAGGGATACGCAGTATTTT. Encoded protein: CASSEPLRALAGGRDTQYF.

The CDR3 sequence: CASSLIAGGGTGELFF. The CDR3 DNA is TGCGCCAGCAGCTTGATCGCCGGCGGGGGGACCGGGGAGCTGTTTTTT. The J gene is TRBJ2-2, the V gene TRBV5-1; 8 nucleotides align to TRBD2. Per the germline V gene, CDR1 is SGHRS and CDR2 is YFSETQ. V was pared by 1 base and J by 5 bases, with 7 bases of the junction left unmatched. The CDR3 has 16 residues.

The chain recombines TRBV5-4 with TRBJ2-6, with a tentative D call TRBD1 (5 bases). CDR3 size: 15 residues. In germline, CDR1 is SGHNT, CDR2 YYREEE (reference sequence). The ends were cut back, 4 bases at V and 0 bases at J, with 8 bases in the middle. The CDR3 region has the DNA TGTGCCAGCAGCACTACAGGCTCTGGGGCCAACGTCCTGACTTTC. This gives the protein CASSTTGSGANVLTF.

The gene calls are TRBV11-3 and TRBJ2-3; 11 bases fit TRBD2. V lost 1 base and J lost 10; bases outside the gene matches: 4. Germline V gives CDR1 SGHNT, CDR2 YENEEA. CDR3 length: 14 residues. Written as DNA, the CDR3 is TGTGCCAGCAGCTTAGGTCCTAGCGGGAGGTCGCAGTATTTT. This codes for CASSLGPSGRSQYF.

The chain uses TRBV9 and TRBJ1-1; the match to TRBD1 covers 7 bases. The V and J ends lost 3 bases and 6 bases, in that order; junction bases with no gene match: 5. The germline V gene encodes CDR1 SGDLS and CDR2 YYNGEE. This CDR3 is 13 amino acids long. CDR3 sequence: CASSAVGGSEAFF. In nucleotides, the CDR3 is TGTGCCAGCAGCGCCGTAGGGGGCTCTGAAGCTTTCTTT. The entire variable domain, with the rest obtained from reference TRBV9 and TRBJ1-1, is as follows: DSGVTQTPKHLITATGQRVTLRCSPRSGDLSVYWYQQSLDQGLQFLIQYYNGEERAKGNILERFSAQQFPDLHSELNLSSLELGDSALYFCASSAVGGSEAFFGQGTRLTVV.

The CDR3 loop is CASSLDPDPRSEKLFF. CDR3 coding DNA: TGTGCCAGCAGCTTAGATCCGGACCCAAGAAGTGAAAAACTGTTTTTT. The chain joins TRBV7-2 to TRBJ1-4; the D is unclear. Looked up from germline, CDR1 is SGHTA and CDR2 is FQGNSA. The CDR3 has 16 amino acids. V lost 1 base, J lost 7 bases, and 16 bases lay in between.

This chain links TRBV5-6 with TRBJ2-1; 11 nucleotides match TRBD2. Germline V gene lookup returns CDR1 SGHDT and CDR2 YYEEEE. V lost 4 bases and J lost 6; bases outside the gene matches: 9. The CDR3 is 16 residues long. In nucleotides, the CDR3 is TGTGCCAGCAGCCCCCTCCCTAGCGGGAGGCCCAATGAGCAGTTCTTC. Encoded protein: CASSPLPSGRPNEQFF. Using reference TRBV5-6 and TRBJ2-1 for the parts outside the CDR3, the full variable domain is DAGVTQSPTHLIKTRGQQVTLRCSPKSGHDTVSWYQQALGQGPQFIFQYYEEEERQRGNFPDRFSGHQFPNYSSELNVNALLLGDSALYLCASSPLPSGRPNEQFFGPGTRLTVL.